This section outlines one T cell receptor beta chain sequence together with its context. Its antigen is still unknown. The data were taken from a study of blood T cells in healthy people across ages. CDR3 length equals 16 residues. Trimming removed 3 bases from V and 7 bases from J, with 21 bases in between. Germline assignment: CDR1 MDHEN and CDR2 SYDVKM. Per-sample yields of isolated PBMCs were at least 6.5 million. Study findings and constraints: Whereas aged donors had fewer naive CD4+ cells, long-lived donors had more of them and higher diversity. It was found that TCR beta diversity correlated strongly with the percentage of naive T cells. Unsorted PBMCs blocked a conclusive comparison of naive and antigen-experienced cells.

Alongside a J-beta primer mix, a sample-barcoded 5' primer served in a second PCR lasting roughly 6 to 12 cycles. TCRdb re-called the 5' RACE reads through MiXCR, storing one row per CDR3 protein. In the table there are 650,000 to 700,000 distinct CDR3 sequences, approximately 31% of which are singletons. Sequenced input: blood. This chain connects TRBV28 to TRBJ1-2, with a tentative D call TRBD1 (5 bases). This TCR was recovered from a woman aged 80 or over in good health. CDR3 sequence reads: CASSFRRGASWAGYTF. The DNA for the CDR3 is TGTGCCAGCAGTTTCCGGCGGGGCGCGAGTTGGGCTGGCTACACCTTC.